The 9 T cell receptor beta chains presented below share a single source sample, sequenced in a study of cytomegalovirus exposure and HLA in healthy donors. The PCR had 60 Vbeta and 13 Jbeta primers. Clones were read by immunoSEQ multiplex PCR, and TCRdb kept only the in-frame ones, dropping some. The profile shows 150,000 to 180,000 clones, approximately 80% of them singletons. What was sequenced was PBMCs. The origin of the receptors is a woman aged 50 to 60 in good health and CMV-seropositive.

J is TRBJ1-4 and V is TRBV6-5, with 9 nucleotides matching TRBD1. Trimming removed 2 bases from V and 5 bases from J; junction bases left unmatched: 3. Germline lookup yields CDR1 MNHEY and CDR2 SVGAGI. The CDR3 has 15 residues. DNA for the CDR3: TGTGCCAGCAGTTACCCCGGGACAGGGAATGAAAAACTGTTTTTT. It translates to CASSYPGTGNEKLFF.

This chain links TRBV11-2 with TRBJ2-3, with TRBD2 identical over 15 bases. V lost 5 bases, J lost 7 bases, and 13 bases stayed unmatched. CDR3 length equals 18 residues. Germline CDR1 SGHAT, CDR2 FQNNGV. The CDR3 region has the DNA TGTGCCAGCAGCCTTCGGACTAGCGGGGGGGCAATCCTAAATACGCAGTATTTT. Translation gives CASSLRTSGGAILNTQYF.

V gene TRBV21-1 combines with J gene TRBJ1-2; TRBD1 reflects the table's D call only, with no check against the DNA. TRBV21-1 is a listed pseudogene. The CDR3 runs 11 residues. The CDR3 sequence: CATFPWDTYTF. The CDR3 nucleotides are TGTGCCACCTTCCCGTGGGACACCTACACCTTC.

This clone was detected a few times. This chain connects TRBV5-4 to TRBJ1-2; 9 bases match TRBD1. J gave up 4 bases and V 2 bases, and 6 bases lay outside the gene matches. CDR1 SGHNT and CDR2 YYREEE come from the germline V gene (reference sequence). The CDR3 runs 15 residues. CDR3 bases: TGTGCCAGCAGCTTCAACAGGGGGCTGGCCTATGGCTACACCTTC. It yields the protein CASSFNRGLAYGYTF.

This chain links TRBV29-1 with TRBJ2-7, with D unclear. This CDR3 is 12 amino acids long. V lost 2 bases and J 1 base, leaving 6 bases between the germline ends. The germline V gene encodes CDR1 SQVTM and CDR2 ANQGSEA. The CDR3 here is CSVELSSYEQYF. The CDR3 coding sequence is TGCAGCGTTGAATTGTCTTCCTACGAGCAGTACTTC.

The rearrangement joins TRBV6-5 to TRBJ2-7, with 8 bases identical to TRBD1. V lost 6 bases and J lost 3; bases outside the gene matches: 10. The CDR3 loop spans 15 amino acids. Germline V gene sequence: CDR1 MNHEY, CDR2 SVGAGI. The DNA of the CDR3 is TGTGCCAGCAGCAGGGACAGGCCAACCCGCTACGAGCAGTACTTC. Protein sequence: CASSRDRPTRYEQYF.

This chain connects TRBV6-1 to TRBJ1-1, with D uncertain. The CDR3 extends over 13 amino acids. From germline, CDR1 is MNHNS and CDR2 SASEGT. V lost 2 bases and J 10 bases, leaving 14 bases between the germline ends. The chain's CDR3 is CASSEIKNRRAFF. The CDR3 region has the DNA TGTGCCAGCAGTGAAATAAAGAACAGACGAGCTTTCTTT.

V usage is TRBV6-1 and J usage is TRBJ1-6; 9 nucleotides align to TRBD1. This CDR3 spans 15 amino acids. The germline CDR1 and CDR2 sequences are MNHNS and SASEGT. The CDR3 here is CATLDRGNYNSPLHF. The CDR3 nucleotides are TGTGCAACCCTGGACAGGGGTAACTATAATTCACCCCTCCACTTT.

The gene calls are TRBV9 and TRBJ2-2, with a tentative D call TRBD2 (5 bases). V was trimmed by 0 bases and J by 9 bases, leaving 9 bases between them. Germline assignment: CDR1 SGDLS and CDR2 YYNGEE. The CDR3 runs to 13 residues. The CDR3 DNA reads as TGTGCCAGCAGCGTAGCGGGGATGAGGGAGCTGTTTTTT. Its translation: CASSVAGMRELFF.